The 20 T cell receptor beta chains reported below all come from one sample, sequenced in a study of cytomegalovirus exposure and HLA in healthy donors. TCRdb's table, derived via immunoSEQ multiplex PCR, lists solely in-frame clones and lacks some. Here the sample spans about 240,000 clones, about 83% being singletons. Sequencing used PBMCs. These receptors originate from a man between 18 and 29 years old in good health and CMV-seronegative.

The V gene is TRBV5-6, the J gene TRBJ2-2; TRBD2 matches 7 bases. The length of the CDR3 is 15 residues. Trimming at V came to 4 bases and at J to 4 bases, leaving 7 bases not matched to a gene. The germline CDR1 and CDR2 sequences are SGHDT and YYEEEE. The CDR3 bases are TGTGCCAGCAGCCGGGGAGCGGGGATCACCGGGGAGCTGTTTTTT. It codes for CASSRGAGITGELFF.

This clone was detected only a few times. CDR3 sequence: CAVRDSNSPLHF. The CDR3 DNA reads TGTGCCGTGAGGGACAGCAATTCACCCCTCCACTTT. The J gene is TRBJ1-6, the V gene TRBV10-3, with 7 bases that match TRBD1. Germline loops: CDR1 ENHRY, CDR2 SYGVKD. The V gene end was trimmed by 11 bases and the J gene end by 7 bases; junction bases not matched to a gene: 5. The CDR3 consists of 12 residues.

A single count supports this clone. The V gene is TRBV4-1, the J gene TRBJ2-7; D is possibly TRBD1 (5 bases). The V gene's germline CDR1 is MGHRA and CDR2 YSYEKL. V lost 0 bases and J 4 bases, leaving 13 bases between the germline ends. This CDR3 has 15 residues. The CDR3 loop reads CASSQDRFSGYEQYF. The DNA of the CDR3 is TGCGCCAGCAGCCAAGATAGGTTTTCAGGGTACGAGCAGTACTTC.

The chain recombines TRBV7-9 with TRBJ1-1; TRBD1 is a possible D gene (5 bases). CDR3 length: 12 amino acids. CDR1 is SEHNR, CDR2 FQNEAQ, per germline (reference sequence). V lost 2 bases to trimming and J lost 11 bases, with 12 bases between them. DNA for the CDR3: TGTGCCAGCAGCTTACAGGGAATGTTGGCTTTCTTT. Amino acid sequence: CASSLQGMLAFF.

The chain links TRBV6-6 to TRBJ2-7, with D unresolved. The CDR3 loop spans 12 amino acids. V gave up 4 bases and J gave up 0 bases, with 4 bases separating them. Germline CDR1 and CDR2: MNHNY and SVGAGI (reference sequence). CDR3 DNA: TGTGCCAGCAGTTTTAGCTCCTACGAGCAGTACTTC. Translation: CASSFSSYEQYF.

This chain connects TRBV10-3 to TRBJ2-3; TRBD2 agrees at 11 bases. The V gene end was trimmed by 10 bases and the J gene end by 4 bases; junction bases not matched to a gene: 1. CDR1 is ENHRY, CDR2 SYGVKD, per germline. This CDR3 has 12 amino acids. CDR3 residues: CASSGGADTQYF. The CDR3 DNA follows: TGTGCCAGTAGCGGGGGGGCAGATACGCAGTATTTT.

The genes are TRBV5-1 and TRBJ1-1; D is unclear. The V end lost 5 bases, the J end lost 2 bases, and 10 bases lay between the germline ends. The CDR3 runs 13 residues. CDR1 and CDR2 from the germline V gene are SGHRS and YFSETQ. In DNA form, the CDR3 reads TGCGCCAGCAGTTCTACCCCCAACACTGAAGCTTTCTTT. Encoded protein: CASSSTPNTEAFF.

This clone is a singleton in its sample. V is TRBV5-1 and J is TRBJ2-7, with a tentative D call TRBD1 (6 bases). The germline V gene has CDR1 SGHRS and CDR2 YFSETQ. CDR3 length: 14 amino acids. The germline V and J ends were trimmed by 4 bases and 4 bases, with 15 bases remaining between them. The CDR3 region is CASSQQGMRYEQYF. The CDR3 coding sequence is TGCGCCAGCAGCCAGCAGGGGATGAGGTACGAGCAGTACTTC.

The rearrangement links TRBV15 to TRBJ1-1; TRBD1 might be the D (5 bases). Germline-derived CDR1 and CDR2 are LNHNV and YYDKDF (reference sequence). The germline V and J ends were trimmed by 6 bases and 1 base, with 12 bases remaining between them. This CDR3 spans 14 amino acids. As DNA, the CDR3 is TGTGCCACCAGTATCCCAGGGTCGAACACTGAAGCTTTCTTT. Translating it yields CATSIPGSNTEAFF.

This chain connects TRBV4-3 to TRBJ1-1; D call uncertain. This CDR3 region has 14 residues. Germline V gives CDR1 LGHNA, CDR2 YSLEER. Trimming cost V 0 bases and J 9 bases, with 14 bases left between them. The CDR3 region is CASSQDWEPGQAFF. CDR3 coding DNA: TGCGCCAGCAGCCAAGATTGGGAGCCCGGACAAGCTTTCTTT.

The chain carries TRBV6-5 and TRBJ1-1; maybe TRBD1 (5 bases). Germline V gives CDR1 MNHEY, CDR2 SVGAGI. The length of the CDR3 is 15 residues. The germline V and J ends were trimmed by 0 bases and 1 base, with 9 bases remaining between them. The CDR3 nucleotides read TGTGCCAGCAGTTACTCCGGGGGGGGGAACACTGAAGCTTTCTTT. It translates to CASSYSGGGNTEAFF.

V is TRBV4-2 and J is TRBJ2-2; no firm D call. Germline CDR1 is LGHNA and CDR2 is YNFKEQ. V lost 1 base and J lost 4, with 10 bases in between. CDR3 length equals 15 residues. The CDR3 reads CASSQARGRTGELFF. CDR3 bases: TGTGCCAGCAGCCAAGCTCGTGGCCGCACCGGGGAGCTGTTTTTT.

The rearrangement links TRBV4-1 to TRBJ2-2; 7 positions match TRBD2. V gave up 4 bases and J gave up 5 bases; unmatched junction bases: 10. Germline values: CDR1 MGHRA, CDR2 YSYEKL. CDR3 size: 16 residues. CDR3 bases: TGCGCCAGCAGCCCCTGGGGGAGGGCCTGGACCGGGGAGCTGTTTTTT. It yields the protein CASSPWGRAWTGELFF.

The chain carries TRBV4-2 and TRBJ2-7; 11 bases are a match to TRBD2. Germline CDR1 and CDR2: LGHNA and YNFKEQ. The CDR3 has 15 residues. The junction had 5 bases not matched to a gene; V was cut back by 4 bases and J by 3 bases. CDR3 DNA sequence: TGTGCCAGCAGCCTTAGCGGGAGGGGGCTCTACGAGCAGTACTTC. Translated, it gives CASSLSGRGLYEQYF.

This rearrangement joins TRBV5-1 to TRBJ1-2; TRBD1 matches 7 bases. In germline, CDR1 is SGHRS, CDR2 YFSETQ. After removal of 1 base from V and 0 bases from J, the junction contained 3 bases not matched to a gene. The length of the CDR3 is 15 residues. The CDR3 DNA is TGCGCCAGCAGCTTGCGGGACAGCCCTAACTATGGCTACACCTTC. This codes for CASSLRDSPNYGYTF.

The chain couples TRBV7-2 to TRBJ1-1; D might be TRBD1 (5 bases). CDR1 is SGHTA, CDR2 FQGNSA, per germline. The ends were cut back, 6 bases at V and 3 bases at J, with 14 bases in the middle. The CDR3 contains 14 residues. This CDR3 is CASRRELGHTEAFF. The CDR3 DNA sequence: TGTGCCAGCAGACGGGAGCTGGGACACACTGAAGCTTTCTTT. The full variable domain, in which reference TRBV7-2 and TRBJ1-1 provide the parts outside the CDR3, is GAGVSQSPSNKVTEKGKDVELRCDPISGHTALYWYRQSLGQGLEFLIYFQGNSAPDKSGLPSDRFSAERTGGSVSTLTIQRTQQEDSAVYLCASRRELGHTEAFFGQGTRLTVV.

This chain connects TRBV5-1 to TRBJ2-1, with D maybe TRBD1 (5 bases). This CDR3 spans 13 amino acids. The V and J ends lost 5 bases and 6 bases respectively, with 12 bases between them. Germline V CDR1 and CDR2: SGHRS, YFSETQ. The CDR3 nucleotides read TGCGCCAGCAGAGGGGTCCAATCCAATGAGCAGTTCTTC. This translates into CASRGVQSNEQFF.

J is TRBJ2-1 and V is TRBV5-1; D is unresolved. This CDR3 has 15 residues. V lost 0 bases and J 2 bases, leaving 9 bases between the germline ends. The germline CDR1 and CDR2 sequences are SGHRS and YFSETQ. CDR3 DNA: TGCGCCAGCAGCTTGGGGCAGAAACCCTACAATGAGCAGTTCTTC. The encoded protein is CASSLGQKPYNEQFF.

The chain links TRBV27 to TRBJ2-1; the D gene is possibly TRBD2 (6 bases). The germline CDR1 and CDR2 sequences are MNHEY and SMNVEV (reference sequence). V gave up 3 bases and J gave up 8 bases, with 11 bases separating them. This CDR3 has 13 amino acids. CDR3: CASSFTSMDEQFF. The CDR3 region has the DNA TGTGCCAGCAGTTTTACTAGCATGGATGAGCAGTTCTTC.

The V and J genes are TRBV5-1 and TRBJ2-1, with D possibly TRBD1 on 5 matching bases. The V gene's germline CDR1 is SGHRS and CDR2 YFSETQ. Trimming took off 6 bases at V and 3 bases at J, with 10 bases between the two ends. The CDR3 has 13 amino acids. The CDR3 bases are TGCGCCAGCACCGACAGCTACTACAATGAGCAGTTCTTC. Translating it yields CASTDSYYNEQFF.